The clone carrying this T cell receptor beta chain was detected only a few times. These data come from a study of response to subunit inactivated influenza vaccine. In TCRdb, the RT-PCR reads were re-called with MiXCR into one record per CDR3 protein. The sample consists of some 850,000 distinct CDR3 sequences, 18% of them appearing once. V was clipped by 0 bases and J by 0 bases, with 12 bases between them. The CDR3 runs to 17 residues. Germline V CDR1 and CDR2: LGHDT, YNNKEL (reference sequence). This clonotype was sampled from a man aged 50-59 years who received an inactivated influenza vaccine. The sample consisted of PBMCs from blood, taken more than 4 days after vaccination. V gene TRBV3-1 combines with J gene TRBJ2-1, with a possible D match to TRBD2 (5 bases). DNA for the CDR3: TGTGCCAGCAGCCAAGATAGGCGGGTTAGCTCCTACAATGAGCAGTTCTTC. Translating it yields CASSQDRRVSSYNEQFF.